Presented here are 4 T cell receptor beta chains from one specimen sequenced in a study of blood T cell repertoires in COVID-19. Measured with immunoSEQ multiplex PCR; TCRdb has only the in-frame clones, and not every one. The sample holds 470,000 or so clones, roughly 89% seen once. The material sequenced was peripheral blood. The receptors stem from a woman aged 25 to 45 with acute or convalescent COVID-19.

The rearrangement joins TRBV7-2 to TRBJ2-5; D unclear. V was cut by 1 base and J by 2 bases, with 11 bases left in between. Germline CDR1 reads SGHTA; CDR2 reads FQGNSA. The CDR3 sequence is 15 residues long. The CDR3 DNA reads TGTGCCAGCAGCTTAGGGAGTCGAAGTCAAGAGACCCAGTACTTC. Amino acids: CASSLGSRSQETQYF.

The V call is TRBV11-2, the J call TRBJ1-2, with D tentatively TRBD1 (5 bases). V was cut by 4 bases and J by 2 bases, with 20 bases left in between. This CDR3 contains 17 residues. Germline assignment: CDR1 SGHAT and CDR2 FQNNGV. CDR3: CASSSGVRRAMNYGYTF. The CDR3, as DNA: TGTGCCAGCAGCTCGGGGGTGAGGCGGGCCATGAACTATGGCTACACCTTC.

This sequence joins TRBV5-4 and TRBJ2-3; 8 positions match TRBD2. The trim removed 0 bases at V and 2 bases at J, leaving 2 bases unmatched. Germline V gene sequence: CDR1 SGHNT, CDR2 YYREEE (reference sequence). This CDR3 has 15 amino acids. The CDR3 sequence is CASSLERGITDTQYF. The CDR3 nucleotides read TGTGCCAGCAGCTTGGAGCGGGGGATCACAGATACGCAGTATTTT.

This chain links TRBV3-1 (or the pseudogene TRBV3-2) with TRBJ1-6; D possibly corresponds to TRBD1 (6 bases). CDR1 is LGHDT and CDR2 is YNNKEL in the germline V gene (reference sequence). The CDR3 sequence is 17 residues long. Trimming cost V 1 base and J 6 bases, with 16 bases left between them. This chain's CDR3 is CASSQGSGGGGNSPLHF. In DNA, the CDR3 is TGTGCCAGCAGCCAAGGAAGCGGAGGGGGGGGTAATTCACCCCTCCACTTT.